This TCR beta chain was profiled in a study of blood T cell repertoires in COVID-19. Study overall: The United States, Italy and Spain provided the acute and convalescent COVID-19 samples. Sample material is recorded as cDNA or gDNA derived from T cells, B-cell-depleted T cells, or PBMCs.

Sequencing was performed with immunoSEQ multiplex PCR; in TCRdb, only in-frame clones are kept and a portion is missing. The table lists around 45,000 clones, about 90% of them singletons, with 6.4% in the top ten. This CDR3 contains 13 residues. V was clipped by 6 bases and J by 4 bases; unmatched bases: 4. The material sequenced was peripheral blood. The chain joins TRBV12-3 or TRBV12-4 to TRBJ2-5; 8 positions agree with TRBD1. The clonotype originates from a man in his 70s with active COVID-19. The CDR3 sequence: CASRDGQGETQYF. CDR3 sequence (DNA): TGTGCCAGCAGGGATGGACAGGGAGAGACCCAGTACTTC.